Given below is one T cell receptor beta chain in context. Only in-frame clones appear in the TCRdb table, and some are missing; sequencing was by immunoSEQ multiplex PCR. This sample carries 15,000 to 20,000 clones, around 90% of them seen once, and the ten largest clones take approximately 12%. This sample is part of a study of T cell changes during pregnancy in multiple sclerosis. This clonotype was obtained from a female donor in good health, enrolled as a control in a pregnancy study. The starting material was CD8+ T cells from peripheral blood mononuclear cells, obtained after pregnancy.

The CDR3 DNA sequence: TGTGCCAGTAGAGGAGAGAGGACAGACGACACTGAAGCTTTCTTT. It yields the protein CASRGERTDDTEAFF. The chain employs TRBV19 and TRBJ1-1, with D possibly being TRBD1 (6 bases). Germline V gives CDR1 LNHDA, CDR2 SQIVND (reference sequence). This CDR3 contains 15 residues. Between the trimmed V and J ends, which lost 6 bases and 3 bases, there was a span of 17 bases.